This is a list of T cell receptor beta chains from one sample in a study of vaccination and CD4 T cells after COVID-19. These receptors' targets are unknown. TCRdb passed the PCR reads through MiXCR, listing each CDR3 protein once. Among around 10,000 distinct CDR3 sequences, around 37% were seen once, and the ten largest hold roughly 27%. The sequencing input was CD4+ T cells from blood, cultured in vitro. All receptors derive from a human donor in good health. The CDR3 runs from the conserved cysteine through the conserved F or W. The order of the fields is D gene, clone size, J gene, V gene, CDR3 protein, CDR3 DNA. D genes are given only for firm matches. Expanded clones get a size class; other rows say once, few or many, or leave the size out.

D gene: TRBD2; clone size: .; J gene: TRBJ2-7; V gene: TRBV20-1; CDR3 protein: CSVPRTSGRARQYF; CDR3 DNA: TGCAGTGTCCCACGGACTAGCGGGAGGGCGAGGCAGTACTTC
D gene: .; clone size: few; J gene: TRBJ1-5; V gene: TRBV11-2; CDR3 protein: CATRRYSNQPQHF; CDR3 DNA: TGTGCCACCCGAAGGTATAGCAATCAGCCCCAGCATTTT
D gene: .; clone size: .; J gene: TRBJ1-1; V gene: TRBV6-1; CDR3 protein: CASRLGGETVGSAFF; CDR3 DNA: TGTGCCAGCAGACTAGGGGGGGAAACGGTCGGGTCGGCTTTCTTT
D gene: .; clone size: few; J gene: TRBJ2-1; V gene: TRBV27; CDR3 protein: CASSRRAQSSYNEQFF; CDR3 DNA: TGTGCCAGCAGCCGTCGGGCTCAAAGCTCCTACAATGAGCAGTTCTTC
D gene: .; clone size: once; J gene: TRBJ2-1; V gene: TRBV20-1; CDR3 protein: CSARDFAGNSYNEQFF; CDR3 DNA: TGCAGTGCTAGAGATTTTGCTGGAAACTCCTACAATGAGCAGTTCTTC
D gene: .; clone size: .; J gene: TRBJ1-2; V gene: TRBV7-2; CDR3 protein: CASSLKNYGYTF; CDR3 DNA: TGTGCCAGCAGCTTAAAGAACTATGGCTACACCTTC
D gene: .; clone size: .; J gene: TRBJ1-2; V gene: TRBV7-2; CDR3 protein: CASSLDLGGVGVGYGYTF; CDR3 DNA: TGTGCCAGCAGCTTAGACCTTGGGGGAGTTGGGGTTGGCTATGGCTACACCTTC
D gene: .; clone size: medium-sized; J gene: TRBJ1-6; V gene: TRBV28; CDR3 protein: CASGSSYNSPLHF; CDR3 DNA: TGTGCCAGCGGAAGCTCCTATAATTCACCCCTCCACTTT
D gene: .; clone size: .; J gene: TRBJ2-5; V gene: TRBV28; CDR3 protein: CASTLVASGAETQYF; CDR3 DNA: TGTGCCAGCACCCTAGTGGCTAGTGGGGCGGAGACCCAGTACTTC
D gene: .; clone size: .; J gene: TRBJ2-1; V gene: TRBV6-2/TRBV6-3; CDR3 protein: CASSYSSGPYNEQFF; CDR3 DNA: TGTGCCAGCAGTTACTCCTCGGGCCCCTACAATGAGCAGTTCTTC
D gene: .; clone size: .; J gene: TRBJ2-3; V gene: TRBV6-2/TRBV6-3; CDR3 protein: CASSPIRGDTQYF; CDR3 DNA: TGTGCCAGCAGTCCGATAAGGGGGGATACGCAGTATTTT
D gene: TRBD2; clone size: .; J gene: TRBJ2-7; V gene: TRBV28; CDR3 protein: CASKTTAGTSGRYEQYF; CDR3 DNA: TGTGCCAGCAAAACTACTGCCGGGACTAGCGGGAGATACGAGCAGTACTTC
D gene: .; clone size: .; J gene: TRBJ2-1; V gene: TRBV19; CDR3 protein: CASSIWRGSEYNEQFF; CDR3 DNA: TGTGCCAGTAGTATTTGGCGAGGGTCGGAGTACAATGAGCAGTTCTTC
D gene: .; clone size: few; J gene: TRBJ1-1; V gene: TRBV7-3; CDR3 protein: CASSLQGQFEAFF; CDR3 DNA: TGTGCCAGCAGCTTACAAGGACAGTTTGAAGCTTTCTTT
D gene: TRBD1; clone size: few; J gene: TRBJ1-5; V gene: TRBV7-2; CDR3 protein: CASGRDSDQPQHF; CDR3 DNA: TGTGCCAGCGGCCGGGACAGCGATCAGCCCCAGCATTTT
D gene: .; clone size: .; J gene: TRBJ1-2; V gene: TRBV24-1; CDR3 protein: CAISDRDYGYTF; CDR3 DNA: TGTGCCATCTCCGACAGAGACTATGGCTACACCTTC
D gene: .; clone size: .; J gene: TRBJ1-2; V gene: TRBV9; CDR3 protein: CASSVGMGGQGTNYGYTF; CDR3 DNA: TGTGCCAGCAGCGTAGGGATGGGAGGGCAGGGAACTAACTATGGCTACACCTTC
D gene: .; clone size: .; J gene: TRBJ2-5; V gene: TRBV28; CDR3 protein: CASSPLKGGQETQYF; CDR3 DNA: TGTGCCAGCAGTCCCCTAAAAGGAGGCCAAGAGACCCAGTACTTC
D gene: .; clone size: few; J gene: TRBJ1-1; V gene: TRBV6-2/TRBV6-3; CDR3 protein: CASSYPGYTEAFF; CDR3 DNA: TGTGCCAGCAGTTATCCCGGATACACTGAAGCTTTCTTT
D gene: .; clone size: .; J gene: TRBJ2-7; V gene: TRBV7-2; CDR3 protein: CASSSDYYEQYF; CDR3 DNA: TGTGCCAGCAGCTCCGACTACTACGAGCAGTACTTC
D gene: TRBD1; clone size: few; J gene: TRBJ1-6; V gene: TRBV20-1; CDR3 protein: CSAPRQGAYNSPLHF; CDR3 DNA: TGCAGTGCTCCAAGACAGGGAGCCTATAATTCACCCCTCCACTTT
D gene: .; clone size: .; J gene: TRBJ2-2; V gene: TRBV7-3; CDR3 protein: CASSLYQGTGELFF; CDR3 DNA: TGTGCCAGCAGCTTATACCAGGGAACCGGGGAGCTGTTTTTT
D gene: .; clone size: .; J gene: TRBJ2-4; V gene: TRBV6-1; CDR3 protein: CASRAKNIQYF; CDR3 DNA: TGTGCCAGCAGAGCAAAAAACATTCAGTACTTC
D gene: TRBD2; clone size: .; J gene: TRBJ2-1; V gene: TRBV9; CDR3 protein: CASSEGSGRDPFF; CDR3 DNA: TGTGCCAGCAGCGAGGGTAGCGGGAGAGATCCGTTCTTC
D gene: .; clone size: few; J gene: TRBJ2-7; V gene: TRBV6-2/TRBV6-3; CDR3 protein: CAAGEGPYEQYF; CDR3 DNA: TGTGCAGCTGGCGAAGGTCCCTACGAGCAGTACTTC
D gene: TRBD1; clone size: few; J gene: TRBJ2-6; V gene: TRBV27; CDR3 protein: CASSPLTGGSPSGANVLTF; CDR3 DNA: TGTGCCAGCAGTCCGCTCACAGGGGGCTCCCCATCTGGGGCCAACGTCCTGACTTTC
D gene: .; clone size: .; J gene: TRBJ2-5; V gene: TRBV11-2; CDR3 protein: CASSFEPQGTQYF; CDR3 DNA: TGTGCCAGCAGCTTCGAGCCTCAGGGGACCCAGTACTTC
D gene: TRBD1; clone size: .; J gene: TRBJ1-6; V gene: TRBV7-3; CDR3 protein: CASSLDRVDSPLHF; CDR3 DNA: TGTGCCAGCAGCCTCGACAGGGTGGATTCACCCCTCCACTTT
D gene: .; clone size: .; J gene: TRBJ2-5; V gene: TRBV9; CDR3 protein: CASSVEAGKGETQYF; CDR3 DNA: TGTGCCAGCAGCGTAGAGGCGGGGAAGGGAGAGACCCAGTACTTC
D gene: TRBD1; clone size: .; J gene: TRBJ2-7; V gene: TRBV28; CDR3 protein: CASSTGQADYEQYF; CDR3 DNA: TGTGCCAGCAGTACCGGACAGGCGGACTACGAGCAGTACTTC
D gene: .; clone size: .; J gene: TRBJ1-2; V gene: TRBV5-6; CDR3 protein: CASSLEQGDYGYTF; CDR3 DNA: TGTGCCAGCAGCTTGGAACAGGGTGACTATGGCTACACCTTC
D gene: .; clone size: .; J gene: TRBJ1-3; V gene: TRBV14; CDR3 protein: CASSRNSGNTIYF; CDR3 DNA: TGTGCCAGCAGCCGCAATTCTGGAAACACCATATATTTT
D gene: .; clone size: few; J gene: TRBJ1-5; V gene: TRBV28; CDR3 protein: CASRLLPGGQPQHF; CDR3 DNA: TGTGCCAGCAGATTACTCCCGGGGGGTCAGCCCCAGCATTTT
D gene: .; clone size: large; J gene: TRBJ1-6; V gene: TRBV30; CDR3 protein: CAWSVGTLIVGSPLHF; CDR3 DNA: TGTGCCTGGAGTGTGGGGACGTTGATAGTAGGATCACCCCTCCACTTT
D gene: TRBD1; clone size: .; J gene: TRBJ2-2; V gene: TRBV7-9; CDR3 protein: CASRQGSGELFF; CDR3 DNA: TGTGCCAGCCGACAGGGGAGCGGGGAGCTGTTTTTT
D gene: .; clone size: .; J gene: TRBJ2-5; V gene: TRBV20-1; CDR3 protein: CSARDRRQSLETQYF; CDR3 DNA: TGCAGTGCTAGAGACAGGCGGCAATCCTTAGAGACCCAGTACTTC
D gene: .; clone size: medium-sized; J gene: TRBJ1-6; V gene: TRBV20-1; CDR3 protein: CSARAPQSSYNSPLHF; CDR3 DNA: TGCAGTGCTAGAGCCCCCCAGAGCTCCTATAATTCACCCCTCCACTTT
D gene: TRBD1; clone size: .; J gene: TRBJ1-2; V gene: TRBV4-3; CDR3 protein: CASSQSTGTGPGYTF; CDR3 DNA: TGCGCCAGCAGCCAATCAACCGGGACAGGGCCCGGCTACACCTTC
D gene: TRBD1; clone size: .; J gene: TRBJ2-7; V gene: TRBV28; CDR3 protein: CASIEGGGQGGAYEQYF; CDR3 DNA: TGTGCCAGCATTGAGGGCGGGGGACAGGGGGGAGCCTACGAGCAGTACTTC
D gene: TRBD1; clone size: .; J gene: TRBJ1-6; V gene: TRBV9; CDR3 protein: CASSVSPGQVGGSPLHF; CDR3 DNA: TGTGCCAGCAGCGTATCCCCTGGACAGGTCGGCGGTTCACCCCTCCACTTT
D gene: .; clone size: few; J gene: TRBJ2-7; V gene: TRBV19; CDR3 protein: CASSPGGTIPYEQYF; CDR3 DNA: TGTGCCAGTAGTCCAGGAGGGACGATCCCCTACGAGCAGTACTTC
D gene: TRBD1; clone size: few; J gene: TRBJ2-1; V gene: TRBV6-2/TRBV6-3; CDR3 protein: CASSPTGTASNEQFF; CDR3 DNA: TGTGCCAGCAGTCCTACCGGGACAGCATCCAATGAGCAGTTCTTC
D gene: .; clone size: few; J gene: TRBJ1-5; V gene: TRBV7-9; CDR3 protein: CASSLEGYGQPQHF; CDR3 DNA: TGTGCCAGCAGCTTAGAGGGTTATGGACAGCCCCAGCATTTT
D gene: .; clone size: few; J gene: TRBJ1-5; V gene: TRBV28; CDR3 protein: CASSAPRENQPQHF; CDR3 DNA: TGTGCCAGCAGTGCGCCCAGGGAGAATCAGCCCCAGCATTTT
D gene: .; clone size: few; J gene: TRBJ2-5; V gene: TRBV7-9; CDR3 protein: CASSLEWGRGFRETQYF; CDR3 DNA: TGTGCCAGCAGCTTAGAGTGGGGGCGCGGGTTCCGGGAGACCCAGTACTTC
D gene: TRBD2; clone size: .; J gene: TRBJ2-7; V gene: TRBV28; CDR3 protein: CASSLSSVSGSRRGYEQYF; CDR3 DNA: TGTGCCAGCAGTTTAAGTAGTGTCAGCGGGAGTCGCCGCGGTTACGAGCAGTACTTC
D gene: .; clone size: .; J gene: TRBJ2-2; V gene: TRBV20-1; CDR3 protein: CSARAPGAISGELFF; CDR3 DNA: TGCAGTGCTAGAGCACCAGGGGCGATCTCCGGGGAGCTGTTTTTT